The TCR beta chain under discussion was sequenced for a study of graft-versus-host responses after intestinal transplantation. About the study: Recipients got multivisceral, liver-intestinal, or isolated intestinal transplants.

Study-level results: Researchers found GvH clones in recipient marrow, and some showed up first in ileum or blood.

To note about this clone: The antigen remains unidentified.

Produced via immunoSEQ multiplex PCR; TCRdb's table is partial and in-frame only. The sample contains about 5,000 clones, roughly two thirds of which appear only once. The ends were cut back, 5 bases at V and 0 bases at J, with 5 bases in the middle. The CDR3 contains 12 residues. Germline V CDR1 and CDR2: SGHAT, FQNNGV. V usage is TRBV11-2 and J usage is TRBJ2-7, with D uncertain. This clonotype was obtained from a human patient who received an intestinal transplant, so some T cells may come from the graft donor. The material was PBMCs, obtained around 81 weeks after intestinal transplant. The chain's CDR3 is CASSRLSYEQYF. CDR3 sequence (DNA): TGTGCCAGCAGCCGACTCTCCTACGAGCAGTACTTC.